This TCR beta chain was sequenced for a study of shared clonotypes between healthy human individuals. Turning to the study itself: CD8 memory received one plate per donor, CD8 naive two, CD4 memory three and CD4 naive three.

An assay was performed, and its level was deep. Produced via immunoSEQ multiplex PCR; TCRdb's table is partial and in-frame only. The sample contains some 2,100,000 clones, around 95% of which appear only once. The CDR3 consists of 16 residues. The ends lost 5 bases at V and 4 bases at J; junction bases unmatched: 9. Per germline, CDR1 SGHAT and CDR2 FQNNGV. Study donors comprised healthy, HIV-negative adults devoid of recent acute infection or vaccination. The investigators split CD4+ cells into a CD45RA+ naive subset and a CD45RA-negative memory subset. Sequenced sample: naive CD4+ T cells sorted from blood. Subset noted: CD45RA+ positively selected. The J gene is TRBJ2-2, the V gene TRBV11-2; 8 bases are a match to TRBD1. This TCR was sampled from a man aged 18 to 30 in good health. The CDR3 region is CASSLAGGKITGELFF. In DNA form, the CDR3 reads TGTGCCAGCAGCCTGGCAGGGGGCAAGATCACCGGGGAGCTGTTTTTT.